Reported below is one T cell receptor beta chain. This record belongs to a study of blood T cell repertoires in COVID-19. The junction had 6 bases not matched to a gene; V was cut back by 2 bases and J by 2 bases. Germline V gives CDR1 MDHEN, CDR2 SYDVKM. The CDR3 totals 16 residues. Clones were sequenced by immunoSEQ multiplex PCR, and TCRdb holds only the in-frame ones, with some missing. The sample consists of approximately 190,000 clones, around four fifths of them appearing once. The V call is TRBV28, the J call TRBJ1-5; TRBD1 matches 7 bases. Sequenced: peripheral blood. The receptor was derived from a man aged 30-40 years with active or convalescent COVID-19. The CDR3: CASSLVQGGGNQPQHF. CDR3 DNA sequence: TGTGCCAGCAGTTTAGTTCAAGGGGGCGGCAATCAGCCCCAGCATTTT.